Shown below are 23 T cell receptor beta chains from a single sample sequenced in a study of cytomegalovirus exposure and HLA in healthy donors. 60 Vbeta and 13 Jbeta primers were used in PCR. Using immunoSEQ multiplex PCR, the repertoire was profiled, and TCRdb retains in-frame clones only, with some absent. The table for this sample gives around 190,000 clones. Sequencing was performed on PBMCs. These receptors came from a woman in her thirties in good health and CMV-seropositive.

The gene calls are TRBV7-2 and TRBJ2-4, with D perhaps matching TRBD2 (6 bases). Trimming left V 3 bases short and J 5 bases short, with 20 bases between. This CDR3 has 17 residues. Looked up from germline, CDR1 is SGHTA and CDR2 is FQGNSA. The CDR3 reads CASSFDWVGEVENIQYF. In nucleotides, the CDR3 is TGTGCCAGCAGCTTCGATTGGGTGGGGGAGGTGGAAAACATTCAGTACTTC.

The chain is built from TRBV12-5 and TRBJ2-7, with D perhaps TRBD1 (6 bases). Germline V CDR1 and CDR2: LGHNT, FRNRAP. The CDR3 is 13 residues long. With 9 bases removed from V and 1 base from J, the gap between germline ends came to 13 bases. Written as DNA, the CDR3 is TGTGCTAGCAGGGGAACAGCGTCCTACGAGCAGTACTTC. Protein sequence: CASRGTASYEQYF.

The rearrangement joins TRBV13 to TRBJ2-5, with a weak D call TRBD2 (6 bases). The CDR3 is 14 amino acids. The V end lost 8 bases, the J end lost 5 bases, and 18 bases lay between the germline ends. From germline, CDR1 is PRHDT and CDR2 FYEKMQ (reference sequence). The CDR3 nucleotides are TGTGCCAGCGCGGAACGTCCTGGGGGGGAGACCCAGTACTTC. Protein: CASAERPGGETQYF.

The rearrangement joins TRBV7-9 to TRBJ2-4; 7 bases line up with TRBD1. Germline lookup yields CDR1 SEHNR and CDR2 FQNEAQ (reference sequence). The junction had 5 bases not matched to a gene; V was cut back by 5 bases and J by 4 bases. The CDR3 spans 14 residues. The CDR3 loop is CASSRNRGKNIQYF. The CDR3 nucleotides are TGTGCCAGCAGCCGCAACAGGGGTAAAAACATTCAGTACTTC.

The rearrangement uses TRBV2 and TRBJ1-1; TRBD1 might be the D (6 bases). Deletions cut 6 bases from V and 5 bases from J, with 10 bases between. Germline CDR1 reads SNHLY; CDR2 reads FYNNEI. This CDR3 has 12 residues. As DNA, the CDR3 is TGTGCCAGCAGCGAGACAGGAACTGAAGCTTTCTTT. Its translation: CASSETGTEAFF.

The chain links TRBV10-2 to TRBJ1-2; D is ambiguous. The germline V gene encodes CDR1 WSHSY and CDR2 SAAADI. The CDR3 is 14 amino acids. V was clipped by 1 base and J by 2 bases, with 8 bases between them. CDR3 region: CASSELVSNYGYTF. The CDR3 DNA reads TGCGCCAGCAGTGAGTTAGTAAGCAACTATGGCTACACCTTC.

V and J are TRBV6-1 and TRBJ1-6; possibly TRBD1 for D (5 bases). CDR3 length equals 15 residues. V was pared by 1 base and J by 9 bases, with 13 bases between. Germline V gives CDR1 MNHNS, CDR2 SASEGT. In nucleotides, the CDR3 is TGTGCCAGCAGTGAAGGGAGGGGCGTAGGTTCACCCCTCCACTTT. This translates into CASSEGRGVGSPLHF.

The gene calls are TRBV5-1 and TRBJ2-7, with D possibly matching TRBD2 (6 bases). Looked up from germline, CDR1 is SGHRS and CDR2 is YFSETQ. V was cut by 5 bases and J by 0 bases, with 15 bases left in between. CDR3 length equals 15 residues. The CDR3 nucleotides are TGCGCCAGCAGACCACCTGGGGGGTCCTCCTACGAGCAGTACTTC. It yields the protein CASRPPGGSSYEQYF.

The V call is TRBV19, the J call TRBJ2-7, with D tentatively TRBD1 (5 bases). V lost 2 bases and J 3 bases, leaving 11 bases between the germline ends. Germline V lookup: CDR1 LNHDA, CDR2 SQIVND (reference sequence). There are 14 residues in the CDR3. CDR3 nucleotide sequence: TGTGCCAGTAGTATACAGGGTCCCCGCTACGAGCAGTACTTC. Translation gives CASSIQGPRYEQYF.

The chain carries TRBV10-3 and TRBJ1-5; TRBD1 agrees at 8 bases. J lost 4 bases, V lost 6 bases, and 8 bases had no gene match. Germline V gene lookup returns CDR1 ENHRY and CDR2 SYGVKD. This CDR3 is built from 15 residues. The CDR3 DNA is TGTGCCATCAGGTCGGACAGGGTAGGGAATCAGCCCCAGCATTTT. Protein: CAIRSDRVGNQPQHF.

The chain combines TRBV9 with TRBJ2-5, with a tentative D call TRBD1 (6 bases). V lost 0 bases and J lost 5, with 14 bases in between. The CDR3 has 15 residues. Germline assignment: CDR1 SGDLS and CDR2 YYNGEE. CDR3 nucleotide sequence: TGTGCCAGCAGCGTAGCAACTACAGGGTTGGAGACCCAGTACTTC. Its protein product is CASSVATTGLETQYF. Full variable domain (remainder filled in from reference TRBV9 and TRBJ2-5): DSGVTQTPKHLITATGQRVTLRCSPRSGDLSVYWYQQSLDQGLQFLIQYYNGEERAKGNILERFSAQQFPDLHSELNLSSLELGDSALYFCASSVATTGLETQYFGPGTRLLVL.

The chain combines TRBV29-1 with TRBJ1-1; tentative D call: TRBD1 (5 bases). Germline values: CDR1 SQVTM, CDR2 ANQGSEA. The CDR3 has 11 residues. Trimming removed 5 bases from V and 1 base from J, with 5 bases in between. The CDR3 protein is CSVTGNTEAFF. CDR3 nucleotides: TGCAGCGTTACAGGGAACACTGAAGCTTTCTTT.

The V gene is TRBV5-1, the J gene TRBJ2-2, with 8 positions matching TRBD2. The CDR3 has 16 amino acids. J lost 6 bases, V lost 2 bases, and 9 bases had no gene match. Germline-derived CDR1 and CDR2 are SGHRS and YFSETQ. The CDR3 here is CASSFQYSGASGELFF. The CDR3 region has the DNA TGCGCCAGCAGCTTCCAATATAGCGGGGCGTCCGGGGAGCTGTTTTTT.

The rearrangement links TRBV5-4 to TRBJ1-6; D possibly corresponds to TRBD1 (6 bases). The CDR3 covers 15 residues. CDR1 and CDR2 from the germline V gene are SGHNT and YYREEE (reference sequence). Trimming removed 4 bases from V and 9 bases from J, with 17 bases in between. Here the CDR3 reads CASSRFGQIGSPLHF. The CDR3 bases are TGTGCCAGCAGCCGCTTTGGACAGATTGGTTCACCCCTCCACTTT.

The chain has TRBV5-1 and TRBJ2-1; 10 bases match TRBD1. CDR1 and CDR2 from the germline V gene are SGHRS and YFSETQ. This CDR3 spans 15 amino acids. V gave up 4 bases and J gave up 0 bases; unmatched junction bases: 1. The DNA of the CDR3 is TGCGCCAGCAGCGGGGACAGGGGCTCCTACAATGAGCAGTTCTTC. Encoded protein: CASSGDRGSYNEQFF.

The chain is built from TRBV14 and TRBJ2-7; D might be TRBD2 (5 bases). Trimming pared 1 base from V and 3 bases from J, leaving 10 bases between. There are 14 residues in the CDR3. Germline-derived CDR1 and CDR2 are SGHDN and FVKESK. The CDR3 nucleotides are TGTGCCAGCAGCCAAGCCGGGATCAACTACGAGCAGTACTTC. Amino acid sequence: CASSQAGINYEQYF.

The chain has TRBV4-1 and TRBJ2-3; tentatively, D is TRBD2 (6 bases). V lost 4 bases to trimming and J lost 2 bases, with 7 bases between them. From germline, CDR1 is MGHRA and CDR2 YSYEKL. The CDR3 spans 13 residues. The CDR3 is CASSPRDTDTQYF. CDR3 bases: TGCGCCAGCAGCCCGCGGGACACAGATACGCAGTATTTT.

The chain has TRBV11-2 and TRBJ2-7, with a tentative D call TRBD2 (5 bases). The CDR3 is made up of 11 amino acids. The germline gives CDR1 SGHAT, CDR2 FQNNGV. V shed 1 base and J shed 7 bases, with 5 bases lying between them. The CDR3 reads CASSLAGEQYF. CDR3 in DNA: TGTGCCAGCAGCTTAGCGGGGGAGCAGTACTTC.

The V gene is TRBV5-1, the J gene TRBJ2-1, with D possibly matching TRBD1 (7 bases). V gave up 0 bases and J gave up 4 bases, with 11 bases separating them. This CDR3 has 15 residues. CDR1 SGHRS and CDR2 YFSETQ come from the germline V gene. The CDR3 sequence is CASSLGRGPYNEQFF. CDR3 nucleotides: TGCGCCAGCAGCTTGGGGAGGGGGCCGTACAATGAGCAGTTCTTC.

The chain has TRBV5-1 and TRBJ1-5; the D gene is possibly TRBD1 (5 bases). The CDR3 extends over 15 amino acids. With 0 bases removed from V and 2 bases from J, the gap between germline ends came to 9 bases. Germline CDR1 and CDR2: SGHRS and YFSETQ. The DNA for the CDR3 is TGCGCCAGCAGCTTGGCAGGGCACGGCAATCAGCCCCAGCATTTT. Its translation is CASSLAGHGNQPQHF.

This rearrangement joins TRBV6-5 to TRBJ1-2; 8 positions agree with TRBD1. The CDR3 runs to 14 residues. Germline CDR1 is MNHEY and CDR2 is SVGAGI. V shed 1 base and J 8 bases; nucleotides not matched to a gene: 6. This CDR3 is CASSYFGQGSGYTF. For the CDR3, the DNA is TGTGCCAGCAGTTACTTCGGACAGGGCAGCGGCTACACCTTC.

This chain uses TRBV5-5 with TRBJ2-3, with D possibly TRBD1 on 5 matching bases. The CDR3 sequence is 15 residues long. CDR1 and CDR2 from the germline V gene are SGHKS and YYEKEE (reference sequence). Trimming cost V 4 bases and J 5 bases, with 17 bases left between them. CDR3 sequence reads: CASSDLPGNQDTQYF. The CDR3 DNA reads TGTGCCAGCAGCGATCTCCCAGGGAACCAAGATACGCAGTATTTT.

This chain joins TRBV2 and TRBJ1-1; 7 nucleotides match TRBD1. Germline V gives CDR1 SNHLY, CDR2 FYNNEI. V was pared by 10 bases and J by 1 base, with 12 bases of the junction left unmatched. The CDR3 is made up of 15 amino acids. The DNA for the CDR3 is TGTGCCAACTCCCTGACAGGGATGGGGAACACTGAAGCTTTCTTT. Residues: CANSLTGMGNTEAFF. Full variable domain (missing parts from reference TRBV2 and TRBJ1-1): EPEVTQTPSHQVTQMGQEVILRCVPISNHLYFYWYRQILGQKVEFLVSFYNNEISEKSEIFDDQFSVERPDGSNFTLKIRSTKLEDSAMYFCANSLTGMGNTEAFFGQGTRLTVV.